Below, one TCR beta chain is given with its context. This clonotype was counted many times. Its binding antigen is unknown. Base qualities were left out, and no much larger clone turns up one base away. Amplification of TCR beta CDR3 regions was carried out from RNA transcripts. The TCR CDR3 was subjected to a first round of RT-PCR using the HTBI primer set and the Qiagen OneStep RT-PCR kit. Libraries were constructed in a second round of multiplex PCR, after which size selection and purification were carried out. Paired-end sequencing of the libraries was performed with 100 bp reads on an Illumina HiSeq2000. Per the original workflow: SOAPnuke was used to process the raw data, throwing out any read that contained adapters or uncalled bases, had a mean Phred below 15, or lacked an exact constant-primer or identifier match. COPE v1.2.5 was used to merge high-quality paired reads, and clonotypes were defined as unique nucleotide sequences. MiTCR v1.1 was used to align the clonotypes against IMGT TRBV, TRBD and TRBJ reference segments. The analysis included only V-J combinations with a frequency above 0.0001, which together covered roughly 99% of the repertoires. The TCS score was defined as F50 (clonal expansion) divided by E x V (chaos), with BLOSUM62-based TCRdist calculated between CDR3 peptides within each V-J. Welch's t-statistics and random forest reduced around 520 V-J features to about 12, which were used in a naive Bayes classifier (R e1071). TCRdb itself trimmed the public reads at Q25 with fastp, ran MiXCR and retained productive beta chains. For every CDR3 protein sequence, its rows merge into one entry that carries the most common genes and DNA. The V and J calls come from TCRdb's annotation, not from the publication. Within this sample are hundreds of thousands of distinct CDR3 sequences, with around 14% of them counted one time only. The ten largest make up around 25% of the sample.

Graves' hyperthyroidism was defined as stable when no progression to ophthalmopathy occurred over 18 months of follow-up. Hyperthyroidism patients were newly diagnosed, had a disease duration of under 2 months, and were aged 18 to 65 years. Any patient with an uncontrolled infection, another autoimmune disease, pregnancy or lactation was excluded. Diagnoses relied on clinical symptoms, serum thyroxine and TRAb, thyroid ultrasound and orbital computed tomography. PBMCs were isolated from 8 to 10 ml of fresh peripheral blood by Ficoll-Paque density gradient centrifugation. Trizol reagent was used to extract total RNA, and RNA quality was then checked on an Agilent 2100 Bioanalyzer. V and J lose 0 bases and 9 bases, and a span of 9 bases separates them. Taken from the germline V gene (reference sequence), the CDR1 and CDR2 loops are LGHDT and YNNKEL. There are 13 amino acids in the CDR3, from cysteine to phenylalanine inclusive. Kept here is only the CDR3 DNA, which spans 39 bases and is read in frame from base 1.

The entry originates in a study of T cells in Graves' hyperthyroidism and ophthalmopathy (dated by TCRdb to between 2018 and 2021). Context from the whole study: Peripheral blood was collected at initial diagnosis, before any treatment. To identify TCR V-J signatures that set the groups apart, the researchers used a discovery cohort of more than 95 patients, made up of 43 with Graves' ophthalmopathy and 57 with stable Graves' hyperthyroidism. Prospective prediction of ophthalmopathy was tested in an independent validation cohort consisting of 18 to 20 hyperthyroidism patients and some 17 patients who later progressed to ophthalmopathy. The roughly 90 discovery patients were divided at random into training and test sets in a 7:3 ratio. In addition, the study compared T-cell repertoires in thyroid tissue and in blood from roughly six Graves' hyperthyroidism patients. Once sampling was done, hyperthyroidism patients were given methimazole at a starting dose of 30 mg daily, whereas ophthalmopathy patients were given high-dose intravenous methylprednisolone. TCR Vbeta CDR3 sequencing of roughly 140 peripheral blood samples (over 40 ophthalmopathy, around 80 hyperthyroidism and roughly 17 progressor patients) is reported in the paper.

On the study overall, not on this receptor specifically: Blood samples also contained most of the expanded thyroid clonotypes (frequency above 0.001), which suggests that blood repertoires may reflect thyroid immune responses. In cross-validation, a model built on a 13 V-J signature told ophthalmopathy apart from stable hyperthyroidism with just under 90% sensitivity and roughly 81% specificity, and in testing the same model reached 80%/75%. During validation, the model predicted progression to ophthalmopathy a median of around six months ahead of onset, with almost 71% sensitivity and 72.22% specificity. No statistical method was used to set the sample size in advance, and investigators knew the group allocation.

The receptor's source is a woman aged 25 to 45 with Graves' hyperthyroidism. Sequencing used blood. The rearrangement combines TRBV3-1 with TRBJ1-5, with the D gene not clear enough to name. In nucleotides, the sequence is TGTGCCAGCAGCCAAGATTCCGGTGCGCCCCAGCATTTT. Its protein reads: CASSQDSGAPQHF.